These 3 T cell receptor beta chains were sequenced from one sample in a study of early T cells in non-severe SARS-CoV-2 infection. TCRdb recomputed calls from the 5' RACE reads with MiXCR, one row per CDR3 protein. The sample has tens of thousands of distinct CDR3 sequences; roughly a sixth are singletons. The specimen was whole blood, collected at baseline. The receptors were sampled from an adult who was a healthcare worker with PCR-confirmed SARS-CoV-2 infection or an uninfected control (not recorded which).

The gene calls are TRBV4-2 and TRBJ2-3; D is ambiguous. V was clipped by 0 bases and J by 1 base, with 11 bases between them. The CDR3 spans 16 residues. Germline values: CDR1 LGHNA, CDR2 YNFKEQ. CDR3 DNA: TGTGCCAGCAGCCAAGAGATCCAGCCGCGCACAGATACGCAGTATTTT. Its protein is CASSQEIQPRTDTQYF.

This clonotype has just a few counts. This rearrangement joins TRBV6-2 or TRBV6-3 to TRBJ2-7; 10 nucleotides match TRBD1. The CDR3 loop spans 15 amino acids. With 6 bases clipped from V and 5 bases from J, the junction kept 10 bases outside the gene matches. Germline-derived CDR1 and CDR2 are MNHEY and SVGEGT. The DNA of the CDR3 is TGTGCCAGCAGCCGCGGGACAGGGGAATTCCACGAGCAGTACTTC. Its protein is CASSRGTGEFHEQYF.

The rearrangement links TRBV7-2 to TRBJ2-7; D uncertain. The V end was cut by 1 base, the J end by 2 bases, with 9 bases between. Per the germline V gene, CDR1 is SGHTA and CDR2 is FQGNSA. The CDR3 has 14 amino acids. CDR3 nucleotide sequence: TGTGCCAGCAGCTTAGGCAACAGAGCCTACGAGCAGTACTTC. This codes for CASSLGNRAYEQYF.